Shown below are 5 T cell receptor beta chains from a single sample sequenced in a study of response to subunit inactivated influenza vaccine. TCRdb redid the calling of the RT-PCR reads with MiXCR, one entry per CDR3 protein. The repertoire consists of 450,000 to 700,000 distinct CDR3 sequences, with around 15% occurring once and the leading ten covering roughly 11%. The specimen comprised PBMCs from blood, sampled less than 13 days after vaccination. The source is a man aged 50 to 60 who received an inactivated influenza vaccine.

The table lists this clonotype with a few counts. V and J are TRBV7-9 and TRBJ2-5; 9 nucleotides line up with TRBD2. This CDR3 region has 14 residues. Germline loops: CDR1 SEHNR, CDR2 FQNEAQ (reference sequence). After removal of 5 bases from V and 8 bases from J, the junction contained 9 bases not matched to a gene. Here the CDR3 DNA reads TGTGCCAGCAGCCCCATGCTAGCGGGATCCACCCAGTACTTC. Residues: CASSPMLAGSTQYF.

This clonotype was seen more than once but under ten times. CDR3 nucleotide sequence: TGTGCCAGCTCACCACCGGGTAGGGCAGAGACCCAGTACTTC. Its translation is CASSPPGRAETQYF. The rearrangement uses TRBV18 and TRBJ2-5, with D uncertain. V lost 0 bases to trimming and J lost 4 bases, with 9 bases between them. The germline CDR1 and CDR2 sequences are KGHSH and LQKENI. The CDR3 runs to 14 residues.

The CDR3 loop is CAISDGTSVNTGELFF. The CDR3 DNA follows: TGTGCCATCAGTGACGGGACTTCGGTGAACACCGGGGAGCTGTTTTTT. The rearrangement links TRBV10-3 to TRBJ2-2; D may be TRBD2 (6 bases). V was cut by 3 bases and J by 1 base, with 12 bases left in between. This CDR3 comprises 16 residues. Looked up from germline, CDR1 is ENHRY and CDR2 is SYGVKD.

The CDR3 region has the DNA TGCAGTCCCAGGGGAAACACTGAAGCTTTCTTT. It codes for CSPRGNTEAFF. This rearrangement joins TRBV20-1 to TRBJ1-1; perhaps TRBD1 as D (6 bases). Trimming cost V 8 bases and J 2 bases, with 9 bases left between them. This CDR3 is 11 amino acids long. Germline loops: CDR1 DFQATT, CDR2 SNEGSKA (reference sequence).

The chain combines TRBV4-1 with TRBJ1-1; the D gene is possibly TRBD1 (6 bases). Germline CDR1 and CDR2: MGHRA and YSYEKL. Trimming shortened V by 3 bases and J by 9 bases, and 14 bases separated the two germline ends. This CDR3 is 13 amino acids long. CDR3 region: CASSQADRTQAFF. The CDR3 DNA reads as TGCGCCAGCAGCCAGGCAGACAGGACTCAAGCTTTCTTT.